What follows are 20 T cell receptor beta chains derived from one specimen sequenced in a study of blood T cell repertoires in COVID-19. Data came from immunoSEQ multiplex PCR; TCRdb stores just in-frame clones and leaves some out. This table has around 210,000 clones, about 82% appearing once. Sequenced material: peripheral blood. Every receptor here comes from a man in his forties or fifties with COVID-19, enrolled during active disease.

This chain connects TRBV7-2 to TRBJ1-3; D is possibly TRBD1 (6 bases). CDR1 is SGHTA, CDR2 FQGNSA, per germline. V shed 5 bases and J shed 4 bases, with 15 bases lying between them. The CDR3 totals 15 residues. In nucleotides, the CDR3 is TGTGCCAGCAGCACTCGGACAGTTGAGGGAAACACCATATATTTT. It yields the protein CASSTRTVEGNTIYF.

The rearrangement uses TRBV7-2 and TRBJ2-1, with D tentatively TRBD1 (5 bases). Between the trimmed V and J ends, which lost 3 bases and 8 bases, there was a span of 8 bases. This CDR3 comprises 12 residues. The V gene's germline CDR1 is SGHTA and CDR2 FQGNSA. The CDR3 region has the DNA TGTGCCAGCAGCTTTAGGGGTTATGAGCAGTTCTTC. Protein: CASSFRGYEQFF.

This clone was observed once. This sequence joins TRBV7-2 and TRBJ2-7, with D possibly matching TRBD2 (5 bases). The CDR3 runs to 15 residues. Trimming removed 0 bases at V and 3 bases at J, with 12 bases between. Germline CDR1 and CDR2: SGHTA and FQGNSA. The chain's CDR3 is CASSLAGEIGYEQYF. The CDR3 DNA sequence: TGTGCCAGCAGCTTAGCTGGGGAGATTGGCTACGAGCAGTACTTC.

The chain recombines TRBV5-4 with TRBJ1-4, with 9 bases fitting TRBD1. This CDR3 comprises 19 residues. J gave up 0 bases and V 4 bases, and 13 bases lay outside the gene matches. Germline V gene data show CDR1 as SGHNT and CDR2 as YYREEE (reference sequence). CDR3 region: CASSTGGQGPVATNEKLFF. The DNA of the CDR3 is TGTGCCAGCAGCACCGGAGGACAGGGGCCAGTTGCAACTAATGAAAAACTGTTTTTT.

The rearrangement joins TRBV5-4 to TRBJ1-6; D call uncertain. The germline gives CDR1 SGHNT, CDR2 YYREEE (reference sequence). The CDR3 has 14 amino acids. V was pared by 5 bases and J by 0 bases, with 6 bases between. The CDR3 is CASRGSSYNSPLHF. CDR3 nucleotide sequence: TGTGCCAGCAGGGGCAGCTCCTATAATTCACCCCTCCACTTT.

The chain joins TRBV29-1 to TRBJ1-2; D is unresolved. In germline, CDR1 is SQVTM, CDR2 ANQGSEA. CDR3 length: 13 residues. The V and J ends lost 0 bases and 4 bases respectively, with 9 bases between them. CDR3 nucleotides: TGCAGCGTTGAAGATCTCGAGTCCTATGGCTACACCTTC. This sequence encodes CSVEDLESYGYTF.

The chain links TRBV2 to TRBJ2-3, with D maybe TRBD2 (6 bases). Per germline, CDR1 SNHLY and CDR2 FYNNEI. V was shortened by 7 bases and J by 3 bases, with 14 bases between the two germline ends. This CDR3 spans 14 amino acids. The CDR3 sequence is CASKTGGLTDTQYF. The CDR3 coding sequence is TGTGCCAGCAAAACTGGGGGGTTGACAGATACGCAGTATTTT.

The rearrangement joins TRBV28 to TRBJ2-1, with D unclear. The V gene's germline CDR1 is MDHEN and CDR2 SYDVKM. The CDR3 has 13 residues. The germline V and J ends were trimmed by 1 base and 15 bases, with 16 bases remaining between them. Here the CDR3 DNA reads TGTGCCAGCAGTTTATACCCTAGTGGGTCCGGGTTCTTC. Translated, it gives CASSLYPSGSGFF. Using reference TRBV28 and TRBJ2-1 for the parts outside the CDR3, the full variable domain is DVKVTQSSRYLVKRTGEKVFLECVQDMDHENMFWYRQDPGLGLRLIYFSYDVKMKEKGDIPEGYSVSREKKERFSLILESASTNQTSMYLCASSLYPSGSGFFGPGTRLTVL.

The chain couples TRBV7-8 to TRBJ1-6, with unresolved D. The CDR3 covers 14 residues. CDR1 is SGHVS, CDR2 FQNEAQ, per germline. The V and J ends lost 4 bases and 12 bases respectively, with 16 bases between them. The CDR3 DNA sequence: TGTGCCAGCAGCTACGGCGGTCCCCTGGTACCCCTCCACTTT. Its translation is CASSYGGPLVPLHF.

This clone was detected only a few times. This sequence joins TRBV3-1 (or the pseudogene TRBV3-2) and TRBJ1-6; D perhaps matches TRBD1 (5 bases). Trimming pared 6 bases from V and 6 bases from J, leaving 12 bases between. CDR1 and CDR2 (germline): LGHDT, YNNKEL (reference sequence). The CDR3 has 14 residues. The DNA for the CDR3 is TGTGCCAGCAGACCGGGACTTACTAATTCACCCCTCCACTTT. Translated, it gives CASRPGLTNSPLHF.

CDR3 bases: TGTGCCTGCCAGCCAGGGGGTAATTCACCCCTCCACTTT. Translating gives CACQPGGNSPLHF. This chain connects TRBV30 to TRBJ1-6, with 7 bases identical to TRBD1. Germline-derived CDR1 and CDR2 are GTSNPN and SVGIG (reference sequence). This CDR3 contains 13 residues. The junction had 5 bases not matched to a gene; V was cut back by 6 bases and J by 6 bases.

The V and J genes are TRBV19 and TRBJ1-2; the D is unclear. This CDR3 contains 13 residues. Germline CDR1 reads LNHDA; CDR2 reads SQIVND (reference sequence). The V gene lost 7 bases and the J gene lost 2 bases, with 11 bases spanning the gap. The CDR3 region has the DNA TGTGCCAGTACACCAGGTGGGAACTATGGCTACACCTTC. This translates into CASTPGGNYGYTF.

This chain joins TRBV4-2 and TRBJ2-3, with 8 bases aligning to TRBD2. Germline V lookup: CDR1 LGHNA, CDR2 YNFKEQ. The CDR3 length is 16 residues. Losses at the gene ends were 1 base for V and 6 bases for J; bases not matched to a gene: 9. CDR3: CASSQAERGKGDTQYF. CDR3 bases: TGTGCCAGCAGCCAAGCGGAGCGGGGGAAGGGGGATACGCAGTATTTT.

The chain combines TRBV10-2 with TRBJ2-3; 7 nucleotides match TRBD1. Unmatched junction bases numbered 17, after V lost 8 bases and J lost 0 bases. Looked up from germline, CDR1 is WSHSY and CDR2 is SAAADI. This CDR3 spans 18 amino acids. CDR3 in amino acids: CASSYYRGSSPSTDTQYF. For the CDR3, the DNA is TGCGCCAGCTCATATTACAGGGGTAGCAGTCCGAGCACAGATACGCAGTATTTT.

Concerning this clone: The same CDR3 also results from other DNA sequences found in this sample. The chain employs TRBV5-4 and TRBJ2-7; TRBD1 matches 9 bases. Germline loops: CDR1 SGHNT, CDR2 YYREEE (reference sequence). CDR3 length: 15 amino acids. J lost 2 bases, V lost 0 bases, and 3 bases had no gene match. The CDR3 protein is CASSLGQGGTYEQYF. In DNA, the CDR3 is TGTGCCAGCAGCTTGGGACAGGGGGGTACCTACGAGCAGTACTTC.

The CDR3 protein is CASSHRTSGGSEQFF. In DNA, the CDR3 is TGTGCCAGCAGCCATCGGACTAGCGGGGGAAGTGAGCAGTTCTTC. The gene calls are TRBV7-9 and TRBJ2-1, with 13 bases that match TRBD2. From germline, CDR1 is SEHNR and CDR2 FQNEAQ (reference sequence). V was pared by 5 bases and J by 9 bases, with 7 bases of the junction left unmatched. This CDR3 has 15 residues.

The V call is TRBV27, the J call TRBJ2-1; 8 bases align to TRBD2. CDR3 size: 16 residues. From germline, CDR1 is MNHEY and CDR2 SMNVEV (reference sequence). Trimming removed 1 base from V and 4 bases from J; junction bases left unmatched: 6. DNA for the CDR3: TGTGCCAGCAGTTTATATGTTAGCGGGGTATACAATGAGCAGTTCTTC. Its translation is CASSLYVSGVYNEQFF.

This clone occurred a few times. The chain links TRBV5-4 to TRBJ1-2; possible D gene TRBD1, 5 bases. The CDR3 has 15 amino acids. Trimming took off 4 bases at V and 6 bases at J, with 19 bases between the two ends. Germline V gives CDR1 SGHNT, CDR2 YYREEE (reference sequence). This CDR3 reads CASSNPLAGTDGYTF. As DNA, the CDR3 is TGTGCCAGCAGCAATCCGCTAGCCGGGACTGATGGCTACACCTTC.

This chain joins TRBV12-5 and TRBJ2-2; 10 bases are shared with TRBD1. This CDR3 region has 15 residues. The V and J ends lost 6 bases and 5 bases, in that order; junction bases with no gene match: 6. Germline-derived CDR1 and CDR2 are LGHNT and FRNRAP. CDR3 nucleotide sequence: TGTGCTAGTGGGCGACAGGGGGCGGGTACCGGGGAGCTGTTTTTT. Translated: CASGRQGAGTGELFF.

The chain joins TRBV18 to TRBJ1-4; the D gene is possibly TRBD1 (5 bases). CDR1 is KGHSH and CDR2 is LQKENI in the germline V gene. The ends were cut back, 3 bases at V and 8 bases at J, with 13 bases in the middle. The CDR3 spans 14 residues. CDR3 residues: CASSPITGREKLFF. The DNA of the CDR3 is TGTGCCAGCTCACCTATAACAGGCAGAGAAAAACTGTTTTTT.